This T cell receptor (beta chain) was identified during a study of control samples from healthy donors and cancer patients. The germline CDR1 and CDR2 sequences are SGHRS and YFSETQ. With V trimmed by 4 bases and J by 3 bases, 7 bases remained unmatched. The length of the CDR3 is 15 residues. TCRdb's copy holds only in-frame clones and misses some; the assay was immunoSEQ multiplex PCR. The repertoire consists of 120,000 to 150,000 clones, with more than 85% occurring once and the leading ten covering roughly 3.1%. The sample taken for sequencing was blood. The TCR comes from a man in his thirties or forties in good health. This sequence joins TRBV5-1 and TRBJ1-5; 7 bases are a match to TRBD1. Here the CDR3 reads CASSPTGTVNQPQHF. In DNA form, the CDR3 reads TGCGCCAGCAGCCCGACCGGGACAGTCAATCAGCCCCAGCATTTT.